The subject of this entry is one T cell receptor beta chain. The CDR3 sequence is 17 residues long. The germline gives CDR1 GTSNPN, CDR2 SVGIG (reference sequence). The V end was cut by 4 bases, the J end by 1 base, with 22 bases between. This sample is part of a study of blood T cell repertoires in COVID-19. At the level of the study: Nucleic acid was either cDNA or gDNA, and it came from T cells, B-cell-depleted T cells, or PBMCs.

Per the authors' pipeline: Reference gene primer amplification in the assay estimated nucleated cell counts. The assay was immunoSEQ multiplex PCR, and TCRdb's table has in-frame clones only and misses some. Clone size and the V and J calls come from that table; the DNA yielded D and trimming. This repertoire shows 90,000 to 120,000 clones, over 85% found once; its top ten account for around 6%. The material sequenced was peripheral blood. This receptor was obtained from an older man with acute or convalescent COVID-19. The genes are TRBV30 and TRBJ1-1; possible D gene TRBD1, 6 bases. The CDR3 here is CAWIIIQGRGRNTEAFF. DNA for the CDR3: TGTGCCTGGATTATTATTCAGGGGAGGGGTAGGAACACTGAAGCTTTCTTT.